Shown below are 5 T cell receptor beta chains from a single sample sequenced in a study of blood T cell repertoires in COVID-19 (dated by TCRdb to the early 2020s). Library preparation used the immunoSEQ multiplex PCR assay. TCRdb took over this immuneACCESS table, retaining in-frame rearrangements with V and J assigned. Such tables are incomplete; in checked studies, under half of the missing clones stem from an unresolved V gene, and the remainder is unexplained. This sample holds about 140,000 clones; over 60% were observed only once. 15% to 20% of the sample goes to the ten largest clones. Material: peripheral blood. Receptor source: a man aged 50-60 years with acute or convalescent COVID-19.

The chain uses TRBV7-2 and TRBJ2-6; D is perhaps TRBD1 (6 bases). CDR3 size: 17 residues. Trimming pared 2 bases from V and 1 base from J, leaving 12 bases between. Per the germline V gene, CDR1 is SGHTA and CDR2 is FQGNSA. The CDR3 is CASSLSSGASGANVLTF. The CDR3 DNA is TGTGCCAGCAGCTTATCGTCAGGGGCGTCTGGGGCCAACGTCCTGACTTTC.

The genes are TRBV29-1 and TRBJ2-1, with 10 positions matching TRBD1. Looked up from germline, CDR1 is SQVTM and CDR2 is ANQGSEA. V shed 5 bases and J 0 bases; nucleotides not matched to a gene: 7. The CDR3 consists of 16 residues. The CDR3 sequence is CSVRDRGTSSYNEQFF. The CDR3 bases are TGCAGCGTTCGGGACAGGGGAACTAGCTCCTACAATGAGCAGTTCTTC.

DNA of the CDR3: TGTGCCAGCAGTTTAACCGGGATGGGTGAAAAACTGTTTTTT. It encodes CASSLTGMGEKLFF. The V call is TRBV28, the J call TRBJ1-4, with no clear D. Germline V gene sequence: CDR1 MDHEN, CDR2 SYDVKM. The CDR3 length is 14 residues. V shed 2 bases and J shed 7 bases, with 11 bases lying between them.

The CDR3 protein is CASSPGGLNYGYTF. The CDR3 coding sequence is TGCGCCAGCAGCCCCGGCGGGTTGAACTATGGCTACACCTTC. The chain joins TRBV5-1 to TRBJ1-2, with D unclear. The CDR3 has 14 amino acids. Germline V gives CDR1 SGHRS, CDR2 YFSETQ. Trimming left V 4 bases short and J 2 bases short, with 12 bases between.

Here the CDR3 DNA reads TGCGCCAGCAGCTTGGGGACAGGGAAGAACACTGAAGCTTTCTTT. It is translated as CASSLGTGKNTEAFF. The chain combines TRBV5-1 with TRBJ1-1, with 8 bases that match TRBD1. With V trimmed by 0 bases and J by 1 base, 2 bases remained unmatched. The CDR3 is 15 amino acids. Germline V gives CDR1 SGHRS, CDR2 YFSETQ. Using reference TRBV5-1 and TRBJ1-1 for the parts outside the CDR3, the full variable domain is KAGVTQTPRYLIKTRGQQVTLSCSPISGHRSVSWYQQTPGQGLQFLFEYFSETQRNKGNFPGRFSGRQFSNSRSEMNVSTLELGDSALYLCASSLGTGKNTEAFFGQGTRLTVV.